This T cell receptor (beta chain) was observed in a study of cytomegalovirus exposure and HLA in healthy donors. Study outcomes and limitations: The study labeled more than 150 TCR beta chains cytomegalovirus-associated. Accurate prediction of most subjects' HLA-A and HLA-B alleles from TCR beta sequences was reported.

Worth noting for this clone: Its antigen remains unknown.

Germline assignment: CDR1 SQVTM and CDR2 ANQGSEA. The CDR3 sequence is 15 residues long. Trimming removed 2 bases from V and 5 bases from J; junction bases left unmatched: 6. PCR employed 60 Vbeta and 13 Jbeta primers. Using immunoSEQ multiplex PCR, the repertoire was profiled, and TCRdb retains in-frame clones only, with some absent. The profile covers roughly 200,000 clones, with approximately 82% appearing a single time and less than 2% taken by the ten largest. The sample comprised PBMCs. This TCR was sampled from a woman aged 18 to 35 in good health and CMV-seronegative. The V and J genes are TRBV29-1 and TRBJ2-2; TRBD1 aligns across 9 bases. The CDR3 sequence: CSVEKGQGRTGELFF. The CDR3 DNA is TGCAGCGTTGAAAAGGGACAGGGACGAACCGGGGAGCTGTTTTTT.